This passage covers 4 T cell receptor beta chains from one sample sequenced in a study of blood T cell repertoires in COVID-19. TCRdb's table, derived via immunoSEQ multiplex PCR, lists solely in-frame clones and lacks some. This sample has approximately 78,000 clones; over 65% occur once, and the top ten carry 15% to 20%. Sequenced input: peripheral blood. The receptor set was obtained from a woman aged 80 or over with acute or convalescent COVID-19.

The rearrangement joins TRBV7-8 to TRBJ2-5; 7 bases map to TRBD1. V shed 2 bases, J shed 3 bases, and the junction held 9 bases outside the gene matches. The CDR3 length is 16 residues. CDR1 is SGHVS, CDR2 FQNEAQ, per germline. DNA for the CDR3: TGTGCCAGCAGCTTAAACACCGGACAGGTGGAAGAGACCCAGTACTTC. This codes for CASSLNTGQVEETQYF.

The gene calls are TRBV18 and TRBJ1-1; 7 bases are a match to TRBD1. Looked up from germline, CDR1 is KGHSH and CDR2 is LQKENI. V lost 3 bases to trimming and J lost 7 bases; unmatched junction nucleotides: 11. The CDR3 is made up of 15 amino acids. This CDR3 is CASSPSRTGVGEAFF. For the CDR3, the DNA is TGTGCCAGCTCACCGTCCCGGACAGGCGTGGGTGAAGCTTTCTTT.

V is TRBV3-1 (or the pseudogene TRBV3-2) and J is TRBJ2-7; 10 nucleotides agree with TRBD2. Germline loops: CDR1 LGHDT, CDR2 YNNKEL (reference sequence). This CDR3 is 14 amino acids long. The trim removed 4 bases at V and 3 bases at J, leaving 3 bases unmatched. The CDR3 region is CASSRSSGSYEQYF. Here the CDR3 DNA reads TGTGCCAGCAGCCGATCTAGCGGGAGCTACGAGCAGTACTTC.

V and J are TRBV5-4 and TRBJ1-3; no definite D call. In germline, CDR1 is SGHNT, CDR2 YYREEE (reference sequence). The CDR3 sequence is 13 residues long. Trimming cost V 6 bases and J 2 bases, with 9 bases left between them. DNA for the CDR3: TGTGCCAGCATGGCCGGGACTGGAAACACCATATATTTT. Translation: CASMAGTGNTIYF.